These 2 T cell receptor beta chains came from one sample sequenced in a study of cytomegalovirus exposure and HLA in healthy donors. The data were produced by immunoSEQ multiplex PCR, yet TCRdb's version contains in-frame clones alone and is incomplete. The sample shows 150,000 to 200,000 clones, approximately 96% of them seen only once. The sequenced material came from PBMCs. Source of these receptors: a woman aged 18-29 years in good health and CMV-seronegative.

This chain connects TRBV19 to TRBJ2-1; TRBD1 aligns across 8 bases. The CDR3 runs to 14 residues. Trimming removed 3 bases from V and 7 bases from J; junction bases left unmatched: 5. The germline gives CDR1 LNHDA, CDR2 SQIVND (reference sequence). The CDR3 is CASSMTGEWNEQFF. The CDR3, as DNA: TGTGCCAGTAGTATGACAGGGGAGTGGAATGAGCAGTTCTTC.

This clone has a single count. The same CDR3 can be traced to other DNA sequences in this sample. The chain joins TRBV7-9 to TRBJ1-5, with a tentative D call TRBD1 (6 bases). Trimming took off 5 bases at V and 4 bases at J, with 12 bases between the two ends. There are 14 residues in the CDR3. From germline, CDR1 is SEHNR and CDR2 FQNEAQ (reference sequence). CDR3 nucleotide sequence: TGTGCCAGCAGCCTGGACAGTTCGAATCAGCCCCAGCATTTT. Encoded protein: CASSLDSSNQPQHF.